The T cell receptor beta chain under discussion was sequenced for a study of blood T cell repertoires in COVID-19. Authors' analysis steps: From reference gene primer amplification, estimates of nucleated cell counts were derived. Profiled with immunoSEQ multiplex PCR; TCRdb holds only in-frame clones, not every one. That table gives V, J and clone size, and the DNA gave D and trimming. Of about 170,000 clones in the sample, 65% to 80% were seen once. The germline V gene encodes CDR1 MNHEY and CDR2 SVGAGI. The CDR3 covers 14 residues. With V trimmed by 11 bases and J by 3 bases, 11 bases remained unmatched.

The chain has TRBV6-5 and TRBJ2-3; 7 nucleotides agree with TRBD2. The sample taken for sequencing was PBMCs or T cells enriched from blood (not recorded which). The receptor's source is a woman aged 70-85 years in a cohort exposed to, infected with or recovered from COVID-19 (not recorded which). CDR3 residues: CALLGLGRTDTQYF. The CDR3 DNA is TGTGCCCTGCTAGGACTAGGGAGGACAGATACGCAGTATTTT.